The entry below describes one TCR beta chain. This sample was taken from a study of T-cell memory formation after mild COVID-19. V lost 8 bases, J lost 2 bases, and 13 bases lay in between. The CDR3 is made up of 13 amino acids. TCRdb ran MiXCR on the 5' RACE reads and lists one entry per CDR3 protein. The sample lists under 200,000 distinct CDR3 sequences; roughly 30% were seen once. The J gene is TRBJ2-7, the V gene TRBV12-3 or TRBV12-4; possible D gene TRBD2, 5 bases. The sample taken for sequencing was PBMCs or a T cell subset sorted from them (not recorded which). The receptor was derived from an adult woman who had mild COVID-19 (a few samples of this study predate the infection). Cell type and time point are not known. CDR3 DNA sequence: TGTGCCAGCCGGTCCGGGGTGACCTACGAGCAGTACTTC. Encoded protein: CASRSGVTYEQYF.